This T cell receptor (beta chain) was found in a study of T cell repertoires in cytomegalovirus infection. Study at large: As its CMV epitopes, the study selected recently identified HLA-C-restricted and well-studied HLA-B-restricted targets. CMV infection together with matching HLA type was indicated by public TCR beta signatures.

Each CDR3 protein is one row after TCRdb ran MiXCR on the reads. The sample holds 200,000 to 250,000 distinct CDR3 sequences; approximately 40% are singletons and the top ten take approximately 60%. The CDR3 consists of 12 residues. With 0 bases clipped from V and 14 bases from J, the junction kept 3 bases outside the gene matches. CDR1 and CDR2 from the germline V gene are ENHRY and SYGVKD. Details on this clonotype: What it binds is not known.

Points from the study as a whole: Cumulative public TCR beta family frequency identified CMV carriers with the relevant HLA. What dominated the ex vivo response were HLA-C-restricted CMV-specific TCR beta clonotypes.

This sequence was found in a human donor in good health (CMV status not recorded). Some clones in this sample may be carry-over from other donors' samples. The chain combines TRBV10-3 with TRBJ2-3; 9 nucleotides agree with TRBD2. The sequenced sample was CD8+ T cells from cultured PBMCs, obtained from culture after CMV antigen stimulation. The CDR3 reads CAISESGTSMYF. As DNA, the CDR3 is TGTGCCATCAGTGAGTCAGGGACTAGCATGTATTTT.